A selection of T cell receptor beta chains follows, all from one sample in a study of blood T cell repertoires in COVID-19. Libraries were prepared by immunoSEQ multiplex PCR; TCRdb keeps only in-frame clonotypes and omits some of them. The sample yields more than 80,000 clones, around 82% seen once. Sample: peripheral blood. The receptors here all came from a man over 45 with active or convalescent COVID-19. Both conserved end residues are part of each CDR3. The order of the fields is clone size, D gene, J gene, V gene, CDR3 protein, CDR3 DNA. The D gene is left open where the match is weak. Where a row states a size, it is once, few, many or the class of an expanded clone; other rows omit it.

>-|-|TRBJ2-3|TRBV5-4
CASSLDGETTDTQYF
TGTGCCAGCAGCTTGGACGGGGAGACTACAGATACGCAGTATTTT
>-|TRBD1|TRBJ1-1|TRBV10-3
CAISDRTGLEAFF
TGTGCCATCAGTGACAGGACAGGGCTTGAAGCTTTCTTT
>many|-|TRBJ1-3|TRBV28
CASISPSGSGNTIYF
TGTGCCAGCATCTCTCCATCAGGGTCTGGAAACACCATATATTTT
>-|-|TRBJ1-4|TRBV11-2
CASSVTAATNEKLFF
TGTGCCAGCAGCGTGACAGCTGCAACTAATGAAAAACTGTTTTTT
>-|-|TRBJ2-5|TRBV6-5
CASSYDGETQYF
TGTGCCAGCAGTTACGACGGGGAGACCCAGTACTTC
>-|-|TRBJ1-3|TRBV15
CATSRVRGSGNTIYF
TGTGCCACCAGCAGAGTAAGGGGCTCTGGAAACACCATATATTTT
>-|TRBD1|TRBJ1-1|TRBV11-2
CASSLDGTVRRTFF
TGTGCCAGCAGCTTAGATGGGACAGTGCGGAGGACTTTCTTT
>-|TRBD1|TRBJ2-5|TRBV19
CASSRDRGQETQYF
TGTGCCAGTAGTAGGGACAGGGGGCAAGAGACCCAGTACTTC
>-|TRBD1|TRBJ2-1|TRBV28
CASSQPGQGFDEQFF
TGTGCCAGCAGTCAACCGGGACAGGGTTTTGATGAGCAGTTCTTC
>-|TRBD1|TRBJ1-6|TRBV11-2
CASSQLDRGINSPLHF
TGTGCCAGCAGCCAACTCGACAGGGGGATAAATTCACCCCTCCACTTT
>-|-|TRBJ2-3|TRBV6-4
CASSEEESSTDTQYF
TGTGCCAGCAGTGAAGAGGAGTCTAGCACAGATACGCAGTATTTT
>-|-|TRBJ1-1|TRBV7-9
CASSIQEGTEAFF
TGTGCCAGCAGCATCCAGGAAGGTACTGAAGCTTTCTTT
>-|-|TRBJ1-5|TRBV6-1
CASSDHRQLANQPQHF
TGTGCCAGCAGTGACCATCGACAGTTAGCAAATCAGCCCCAGCATTTT
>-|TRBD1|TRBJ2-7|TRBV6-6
CASSRTGVHSFYEQYF
TGTGCCAGCAGTCGAACAGGGGTTCACTCTTTCTACGAGCAGTACTTC
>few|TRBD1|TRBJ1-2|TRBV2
CASSQDREGYTF
TGTGCCAGCAGCCAGGACAGGGAAGGCTACACCTTC
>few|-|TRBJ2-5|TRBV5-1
CASSLDSQETQYF
TGCGCCAGCAGCTTGGATAGCCAAGAGACCCAGTACTTC
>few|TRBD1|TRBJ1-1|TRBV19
CASSITGVNTEAFF
TGTGCCAGTAGTATAACAGGGGTGAACACTGAAGCTTTCTTT
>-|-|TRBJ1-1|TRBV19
CASSPLGQEAFF
TGTGCCAGTAGTCCCTTAGGACAGGAAGCTTTCTTT
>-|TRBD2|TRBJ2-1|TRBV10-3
CAISVSGGTYNEQFF
TGTGCCATCAGTGTGTCGGGGGGGACCTACAATGAGCAGTTCTTC
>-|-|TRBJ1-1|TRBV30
CAWSRGLLMNTEAFF
TGTGCCTGGAGTAGGGGACTTTTAATGAACACTGAAGCTTTCTTT
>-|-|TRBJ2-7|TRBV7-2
CASSLGSGSYEQYF
TGTGCCAGCAGCTTAGGATCGGGGAGCTACGAGCAGTACTTC
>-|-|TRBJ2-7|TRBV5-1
CASSPTPSSYEQYF
TGCGCCAGCAGCCCAACGCCGAGCTCCTACGAGCAGTACTTC
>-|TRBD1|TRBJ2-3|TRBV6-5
CASSPGQGTDTQYF
TGTGCCAGTTCACCGGGACAGGGCACAGATACGCAGTATTTT
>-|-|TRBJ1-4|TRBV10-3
CAIRGLLNEKLFF
TGTGCCATCAGGGGACTCCTTAATGAAAAACTGTTTTTT
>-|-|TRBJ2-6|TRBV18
CASSPQQAGANVLTF
TGTGCCAGCTCCCCTCAACAGGCTGGGGCCAACGTCCTGACTTTC
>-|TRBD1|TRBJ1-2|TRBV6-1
CASSERGQYNGYTF
TGTGCCAGCAGTGAACGGGGACAGTACAATGGCTACACCTTC
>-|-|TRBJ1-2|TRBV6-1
CASSEGTDDGYTF
TGTGCCAGCAGTGAAGGGACAGACGATGGCTACACCTTC
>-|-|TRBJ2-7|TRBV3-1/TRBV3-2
CASSQAGVAAEQYF
TGTGCCAGCAGCCAAGCGGGGGTAGCGGCCGAGCAGTACTTC
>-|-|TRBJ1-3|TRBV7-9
CASSSRTDGNTIYF
TGTGCCAGCAGCTCGAGGACAGATGGAAACACCATATATTTT
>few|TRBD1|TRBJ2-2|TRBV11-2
CASSSPLRQGFTGELFF
TGTGCCAGCAGCTCTCCCCTTCGACAGGGATTCACCGGGGAGCTGTTTTTT
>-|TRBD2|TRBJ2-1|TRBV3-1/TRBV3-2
CASSQRGVGYNEQFF
TGTGCCAGCAGCCAACGGGGGGTTGGATACAATGAGCAGTTCTTC
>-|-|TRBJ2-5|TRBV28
CASSLFFTGREETQYF
TGTGCCAGCAGTTTATTTTTTACAGGAAGAGAAGAGACCCAGTACTTC
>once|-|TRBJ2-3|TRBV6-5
CASREGRTQYF
TGTGCCAGCAGGGAGGGCCGTACGCAGTATTTT
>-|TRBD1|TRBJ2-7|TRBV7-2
CASSQDRGEQYF
TGTGCCAGCAGCCAGGACAGGGGGGAGCAGTACTTC
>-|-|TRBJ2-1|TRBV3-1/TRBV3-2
CASSQGEVREQFF
TGTGCCAGCAGCCAAGGTGAGGTCCGCGAGCAGTTCTTC